The source of this TCR beta chain is a study of cytomegalovirus exposure and HLA in healthy donors. Study-level results: Only CMV serostatus was available as immune exposure information. TCR beta sequences numbering under 20,000 were associated with HLA alleles at 0.05 false discovery rate in a later analysis. There were several of the most significant clusters that appeared linked to common viral pathogens in a later analysis.

About this clone: Its matching antigen is unknown.

The germline V and J ends were trimmed by 4 bases and 7 bases, with 25 bases remaining between them. CDR1 is MNHNS and CDR2 is SASEGT in the germline V gene. The CDR3 consists of 18 residues. This PCR relied on a set of 60 Vbeta primers and 13 Jbeta primers. Measured with immunoSEQ multiplex PCR; TCRdb has only the in-frame clones, and not every one. Of 95,000 to 150,000 clones in the sample, around 79% are singletons; the top ten hold around 4.2%. The receptor was isolated from a woman aged 40 to 50 in good health and CMV-seronegative. Sequenced material: PBMCs. V usage is TRBV6-1 and J usage is TRBJ1-4, with D possibly being TRBD1 (6 bases). The CDR3 DNA follows: TGTGCCAGCAGTGGGGGTCCGGGGGGGCGAACCGATAGTGAAAAACTGTTTTTT. It encodes CASSGGPGGRTDSEKLFF.